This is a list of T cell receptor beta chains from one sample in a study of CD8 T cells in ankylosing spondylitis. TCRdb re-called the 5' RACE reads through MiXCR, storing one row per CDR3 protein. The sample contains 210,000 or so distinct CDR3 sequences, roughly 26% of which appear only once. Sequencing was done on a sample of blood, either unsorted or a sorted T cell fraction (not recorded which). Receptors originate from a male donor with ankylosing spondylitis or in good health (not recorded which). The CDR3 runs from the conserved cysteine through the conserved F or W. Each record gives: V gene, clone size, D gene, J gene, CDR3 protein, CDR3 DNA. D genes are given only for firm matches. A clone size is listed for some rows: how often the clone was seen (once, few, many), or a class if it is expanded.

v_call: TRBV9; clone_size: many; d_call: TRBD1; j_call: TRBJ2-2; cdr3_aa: CASSVARTGETGELFF; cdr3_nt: TGTGCCAGCAGCGTAGCCCGGACAGGGGAGACCGGGGAGCTGTTTTTT
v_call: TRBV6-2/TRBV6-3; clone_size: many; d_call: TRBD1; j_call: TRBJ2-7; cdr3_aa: CASSVPGTAVEQYF; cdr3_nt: TGTGCCAGCTCCGTTCCCGGGACAGCCGTCGAGCAGTACTTC
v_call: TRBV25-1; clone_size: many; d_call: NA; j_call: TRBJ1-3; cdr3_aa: CASSDYGGLRSGNTIYF; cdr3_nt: TGTGCCAGCAGTGATTATGGAGGGTTGCGTTCTGGAAACACCATATATTTT
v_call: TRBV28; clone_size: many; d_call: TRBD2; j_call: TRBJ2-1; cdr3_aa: CASVLTSGKVRAQFF; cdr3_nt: TGTGCCAGCGTCCTGACTAGCGGGAAAGTCAGGGCGCAGTTCTTC
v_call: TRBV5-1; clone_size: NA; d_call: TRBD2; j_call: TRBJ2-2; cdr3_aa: CASSLGGSSGTRELFF; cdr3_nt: TGCGCCAGCAGCTTGGGCGGGAGTTCGGGAACCAGGGAGCTGTTTTTT
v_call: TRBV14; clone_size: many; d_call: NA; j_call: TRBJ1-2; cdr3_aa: CASSLRRDGGYTF; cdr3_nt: TGTGCCAGCAGCTTAAGGAGGGACGGAGGCTACACCTTC
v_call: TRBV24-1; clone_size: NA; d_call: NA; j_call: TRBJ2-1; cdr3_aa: CATSSNSFNEQFF; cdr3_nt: TGTGCCACCAGTTCAAACTCCTTCAATGAGCAGTTCTTC
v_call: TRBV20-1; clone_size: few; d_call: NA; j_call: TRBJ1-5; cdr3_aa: CSARDPVRAGPSNQPQHF; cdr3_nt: TGCAGTGCTAGAGATCCTGTACGGGCTGGTCCGAGCAATCAGCCCCAGCATTTT
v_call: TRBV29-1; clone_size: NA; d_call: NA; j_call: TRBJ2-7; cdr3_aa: CSVFGSYEQYF; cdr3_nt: TGCAGCGTTTTTGGCTCCTACGAGCAGTACTTC
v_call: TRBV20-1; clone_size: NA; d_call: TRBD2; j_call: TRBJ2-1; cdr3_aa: CSVPGGNYNEQFF; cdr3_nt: TGCAGTGTACCGGGAGGGAACTACAATGAGCAGTTCTTC
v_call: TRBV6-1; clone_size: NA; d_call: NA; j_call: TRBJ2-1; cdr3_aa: CTYGPSSYNEQFF; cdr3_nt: TGTACATATGGGCCTTCCTCCTACAATGAGCAGTTCTTC
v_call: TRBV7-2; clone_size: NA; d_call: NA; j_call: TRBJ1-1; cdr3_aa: CASSLGGGMITEAFF; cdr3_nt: TGTGCCAGCAGCTTAGGAGGTGGGATGATCACTGAAGCTTTCTTT
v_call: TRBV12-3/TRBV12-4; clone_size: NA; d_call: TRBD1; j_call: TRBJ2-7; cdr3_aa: CASRPGQGAGQYF; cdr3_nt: TGTGCCAGCAGACCGGGACAGGGGGCGGGGCAGTACTTC
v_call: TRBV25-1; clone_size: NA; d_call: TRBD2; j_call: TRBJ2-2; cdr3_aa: CASRGTSGRAAGELFF; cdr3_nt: TGTGCCAGCAGGGGGACTAGCGGGAGGGCAGCCGGGGAGCTGTTTTTT
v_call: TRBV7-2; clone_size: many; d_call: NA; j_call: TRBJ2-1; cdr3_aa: CASSSQRANEQFF; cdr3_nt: TGTGCCAGCAGCTCTCAAAGGGCCAATGAGCAGTTCTTC
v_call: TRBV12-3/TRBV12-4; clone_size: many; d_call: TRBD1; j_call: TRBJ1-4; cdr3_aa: CASSLGFGQAKTHGTNEKLFF; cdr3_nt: TGTGCCAGCAGTTTAGGGTTCGGACAGGCCAAAACCCATGGTACTAATGAAAAACTGTTTTTT